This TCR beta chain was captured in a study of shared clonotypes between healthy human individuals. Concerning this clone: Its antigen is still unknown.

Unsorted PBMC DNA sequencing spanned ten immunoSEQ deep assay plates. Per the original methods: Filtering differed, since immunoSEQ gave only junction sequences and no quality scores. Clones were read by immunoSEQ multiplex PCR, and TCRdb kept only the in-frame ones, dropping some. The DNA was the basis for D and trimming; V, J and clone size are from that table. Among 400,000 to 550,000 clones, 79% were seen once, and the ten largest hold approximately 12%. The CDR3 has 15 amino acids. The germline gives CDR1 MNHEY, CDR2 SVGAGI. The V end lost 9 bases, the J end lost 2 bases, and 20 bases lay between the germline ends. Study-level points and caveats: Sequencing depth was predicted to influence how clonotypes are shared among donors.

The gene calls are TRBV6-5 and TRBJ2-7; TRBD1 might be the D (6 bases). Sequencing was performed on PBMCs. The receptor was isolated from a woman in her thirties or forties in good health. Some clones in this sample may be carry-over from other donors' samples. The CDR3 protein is CASRTAATGTYEQYF. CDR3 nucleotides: TGTGCCAGTCGAACCGCAGCGACAGGAACCTACGAGCAGTACTTC.